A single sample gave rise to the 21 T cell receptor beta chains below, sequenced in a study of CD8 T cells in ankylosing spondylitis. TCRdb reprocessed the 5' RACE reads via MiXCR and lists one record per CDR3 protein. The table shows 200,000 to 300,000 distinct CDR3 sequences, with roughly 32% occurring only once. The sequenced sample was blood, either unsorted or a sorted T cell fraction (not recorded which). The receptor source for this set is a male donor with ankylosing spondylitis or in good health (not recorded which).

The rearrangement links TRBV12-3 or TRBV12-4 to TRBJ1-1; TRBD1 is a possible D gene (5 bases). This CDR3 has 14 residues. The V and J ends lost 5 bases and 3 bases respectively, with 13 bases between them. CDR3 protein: CASSLSRVDTEAFF. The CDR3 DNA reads TGTGCCAGCAGTCTGTCCAGGGTGGACACTGAAGCTTTCTTT.

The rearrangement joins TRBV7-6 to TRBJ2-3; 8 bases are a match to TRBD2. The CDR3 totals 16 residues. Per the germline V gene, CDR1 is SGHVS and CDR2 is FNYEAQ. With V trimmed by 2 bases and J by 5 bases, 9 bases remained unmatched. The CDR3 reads CASSLSGTRSQDTQYF. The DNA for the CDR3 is TGTGCCAGCAGCTTATCCGGGACTAGGTCTCAAGATACGCAGTATTTT.

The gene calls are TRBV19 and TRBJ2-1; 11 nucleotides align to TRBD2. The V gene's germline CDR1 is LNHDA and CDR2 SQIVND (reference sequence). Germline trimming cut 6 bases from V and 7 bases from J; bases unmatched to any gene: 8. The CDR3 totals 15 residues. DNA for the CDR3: TGTGCCAGTAGGCCACTAGCGGGGGCTGGAAATGAGCAGTTCTTC. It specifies CASRPLAGAGNEQFF.

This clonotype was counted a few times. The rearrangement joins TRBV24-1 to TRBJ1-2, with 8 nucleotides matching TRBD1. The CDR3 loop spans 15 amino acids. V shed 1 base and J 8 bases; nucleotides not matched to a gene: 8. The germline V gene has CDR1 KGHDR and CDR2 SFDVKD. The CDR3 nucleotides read TGTGCCACCAGTGATTTCGACAGGGGAGTGGAGGGCTACACCTTC. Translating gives CATSDFDRGVEGYTF.

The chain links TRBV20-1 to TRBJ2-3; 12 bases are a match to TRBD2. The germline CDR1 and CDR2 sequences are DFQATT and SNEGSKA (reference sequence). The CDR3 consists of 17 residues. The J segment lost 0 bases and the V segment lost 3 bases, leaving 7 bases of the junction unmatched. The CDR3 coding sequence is TGCAGTGCTAGCCCTAGCGGGGGGGGGCCTAGCACAGATACGCAGTATTTT. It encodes CSASPSGGGPSTDTQYF.

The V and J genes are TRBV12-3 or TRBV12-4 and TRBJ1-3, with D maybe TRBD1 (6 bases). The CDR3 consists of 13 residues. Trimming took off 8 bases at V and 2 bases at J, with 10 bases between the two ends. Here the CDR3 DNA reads TGTGCCAGCCCAGGGGCAGCTGGAAACACCATATATTTT. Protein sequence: CASPGAAGNTIYF.

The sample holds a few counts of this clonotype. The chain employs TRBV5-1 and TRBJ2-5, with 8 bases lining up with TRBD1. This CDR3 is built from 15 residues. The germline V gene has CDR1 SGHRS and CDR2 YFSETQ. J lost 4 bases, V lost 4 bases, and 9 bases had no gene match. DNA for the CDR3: TGCGCCAGCAGCACCGGGGTCAGGGGGCTAGAGACCCAGTACTTC. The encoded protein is CASSTGVRGLETQYF.

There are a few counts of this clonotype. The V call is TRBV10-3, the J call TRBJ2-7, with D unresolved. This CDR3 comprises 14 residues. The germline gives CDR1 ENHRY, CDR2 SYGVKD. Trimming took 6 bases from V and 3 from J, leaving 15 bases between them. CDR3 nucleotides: TGTGCCATCAGCCCTACTCAAAGGAACTACGAGCAGTACTTC. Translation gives CAISPTQRNYEQYF.

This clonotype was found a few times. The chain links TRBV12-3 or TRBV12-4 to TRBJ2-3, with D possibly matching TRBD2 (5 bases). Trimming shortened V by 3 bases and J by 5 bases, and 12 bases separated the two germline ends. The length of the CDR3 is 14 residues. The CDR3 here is CASSLSTGLDTQYF. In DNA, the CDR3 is TGTGCCAGCAGTTTGTCCACGGGGTTAGATACGCAGTATTTT.

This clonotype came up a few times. In nucleotides, the CDR3 is TGTGCCAGCAGCCCTGGACTAGCGGGGACCGGGGAGCTGTTTTTT. It codes for CASSPGLAGTGELFF. This chain connects TRBV7-6 to TRBJ2-2; 12 bases match TRBD2. There are 15 residues in the CDR3. The germline CDR1 and CDR2 sequences are SGHVS and FNYEAQ. Trimming took 5 bases from V and 5 from J; bases not matched to a gene: 3.

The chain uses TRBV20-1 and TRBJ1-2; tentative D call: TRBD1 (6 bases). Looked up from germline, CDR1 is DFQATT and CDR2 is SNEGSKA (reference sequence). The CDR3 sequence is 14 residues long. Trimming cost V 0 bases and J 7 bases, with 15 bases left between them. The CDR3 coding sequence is TGCAGTGCTAGAGAGATTGAGGGGGAGGCTGGCTACACCTTC. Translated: CSAREIEGEAGYTF.

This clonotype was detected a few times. CDR3 residues: CASSQWETGGSYEQYF. CDR3 nucleotide sequence: TGTGCCAGCAGCCAATGGGAGACAGGGGGCTCCTACGAGCAGTACTTC. The chain employs TRBV4-2 and TRBJ2-7; TRBD1 matches 9 bases. The CDR3 runs 16 residues. Trimming cost V 2 bases and J 0 bases; bases outside gene matches: 5. Germline V gene sequence: CDR1 LGHNA, CDR2 YNFKEQ.

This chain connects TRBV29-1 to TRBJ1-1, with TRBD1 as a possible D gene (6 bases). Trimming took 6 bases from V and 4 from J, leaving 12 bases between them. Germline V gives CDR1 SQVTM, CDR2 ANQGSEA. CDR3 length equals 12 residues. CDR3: CSVLQGSTEAFF. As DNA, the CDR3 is TGCAGCGTCCTCCAGGGGAGCACTGAAGCTTTCTTT.

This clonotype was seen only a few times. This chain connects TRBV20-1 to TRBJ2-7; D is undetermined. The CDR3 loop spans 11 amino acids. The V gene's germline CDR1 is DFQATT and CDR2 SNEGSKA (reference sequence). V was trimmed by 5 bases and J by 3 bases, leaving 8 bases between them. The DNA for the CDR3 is TGCAGTGCTGACAACCTCTACGAGCAGTACTTC. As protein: CSADNLYEQYF.

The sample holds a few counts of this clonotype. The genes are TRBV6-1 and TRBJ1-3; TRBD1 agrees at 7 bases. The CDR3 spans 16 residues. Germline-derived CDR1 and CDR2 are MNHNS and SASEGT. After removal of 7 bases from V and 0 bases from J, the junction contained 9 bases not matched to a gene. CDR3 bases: TGTGCCAGCAATCCGGGACAGCTTAACTCTGGAAACACCATATATTTT. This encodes CASNPGQLNSGNTIYF.

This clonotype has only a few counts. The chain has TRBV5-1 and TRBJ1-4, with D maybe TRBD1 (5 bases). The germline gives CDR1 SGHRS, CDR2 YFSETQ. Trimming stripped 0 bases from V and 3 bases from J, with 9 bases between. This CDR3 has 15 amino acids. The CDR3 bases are TGCGCCAGCAGCTTGGAGGGGCGAGCTAATGAAAAACTGTTTTTT. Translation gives CASSLEGRANEKLFF.

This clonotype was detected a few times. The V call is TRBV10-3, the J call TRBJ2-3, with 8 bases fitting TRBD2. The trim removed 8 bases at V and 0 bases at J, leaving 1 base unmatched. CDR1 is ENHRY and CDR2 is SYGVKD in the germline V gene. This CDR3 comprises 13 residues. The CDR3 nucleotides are TGTGCCATCGGCGGGGGGAGCACAGATACGCAGTATTTT. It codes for CAIGGGSTDTQYF.

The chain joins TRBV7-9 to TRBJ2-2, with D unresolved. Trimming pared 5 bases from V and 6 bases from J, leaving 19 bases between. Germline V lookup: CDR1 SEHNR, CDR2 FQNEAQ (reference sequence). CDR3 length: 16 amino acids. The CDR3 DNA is TGTGCCAGCAGCCCCGGTCAGAACGTTCCTGCCGGGGAGCTGTTTTTT. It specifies CASSPGQNVPAGELFF.

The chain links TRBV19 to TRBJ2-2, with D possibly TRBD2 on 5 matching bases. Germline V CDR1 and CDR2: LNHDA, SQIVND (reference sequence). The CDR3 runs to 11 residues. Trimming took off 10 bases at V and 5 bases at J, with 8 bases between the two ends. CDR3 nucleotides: TGTGCCACCAGGAGGACCGGGGAGCTGTTTTTT. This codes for CATRRTGELFF. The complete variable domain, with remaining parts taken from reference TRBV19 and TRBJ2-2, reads DGGITQSPKYLFRKEGQNVTLSCEQNLNHDAMYWYRQDPGQGLRLIYYSQIVNDFQKGDIAEGYSVSREKKESFPLTVTSAQKNPTAFYLCATRRTGELFFGEGSRLTVL.

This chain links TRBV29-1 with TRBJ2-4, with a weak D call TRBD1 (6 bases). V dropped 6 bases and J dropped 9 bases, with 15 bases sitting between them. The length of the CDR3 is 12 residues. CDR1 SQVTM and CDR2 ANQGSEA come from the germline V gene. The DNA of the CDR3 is TGCAGCGTCCGGACAGTCTTCGGCATTCAGTACTTC. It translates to CSVRTVFGIQYF.

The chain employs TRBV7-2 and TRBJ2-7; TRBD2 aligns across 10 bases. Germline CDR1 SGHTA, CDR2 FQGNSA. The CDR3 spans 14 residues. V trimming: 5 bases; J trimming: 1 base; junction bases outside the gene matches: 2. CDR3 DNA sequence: TGTGCCAGCAGCACGGGACTAGCGTCCTACGAGCAGTACTTC. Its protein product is CASSTGLASYEQYF.